The 28 T cell receptor beta chains below were found in one sample sequenced in a study of shared clonotypes between healthy human individuals. Produced via immunoSEQ multiplex PCR; TCRdb's table is partial and in-frame only. This table holds about 2 million clones, roughly 95% found once. Terminally differentiated effector memory CD45RA+ cells were left out of the naive CD8 fraction, which was CD45RO-negative and positively selected for CCR7. The sequenced material came from naive CD8+ T cells sorted from blood. The receptor source for this set is a man between 18 and 35 years old in good health.

This chain uses TRBV2 with TRBJ2-7; D tentatively fits TRBD1 or TRBD2 (5 bases each). Trimming shortened V by 8 bases and J by 3 bases, and 23 bases separated the two germline ends. This CDR3 has 16 amino acids. In germline, CDR1 is SNHLY, CDR2 FYNNEI. CDR3 residues: CASSEGETVIDYEQYF. The CDR3 DNA follows: TGTGCCAGCTCAGAAGGGGAGACGGTAATTGACTACGAGCAGTACTTC.

V usage is TRBV6-5 and J usage is TRBJ2-7; tentative D call: TRBD2 (6 bases). This CDR3 comprises 13 residues. In germline, CDR1 is MNHEY, CDR2 SVGAGI. V gave up 6 bases and J gave up 5 bases, with 14 bases separating them. The CDR3 sequence is CASRRGWGDEQYF. CDR3 sequence (DNA): TGTGCCAGCAGACGCGGGTGGGGGGACGAGCAGTACTTC.

The V and J genes are TRBV7-9 and TRBJ1-1; D might be TRBD1 (5 bases). The CDR3 consists of 15 residues. V shed 6 bases and J shed 0 bases, with 14 bases lying between them. Per germline, CDR1 SEHNR and CDR2 FQNEAQ (reference sequence). CDR3 coding DNA: TGTGCCAGCAGTCCGGGAGGGGTTATGAACACTGAAGCTTTCTTT. The encoded protein is CASSPGGVMNTEAFF.

For this clone: Different DNA sequences within this sample yield the same CDR3. This rearrangement joins TRBV2 to TRBJ2-1, with TRBD2 identical over 9 bases. The V gene's germline CDR1 is SNHLY and CDR2 FYNNEI. This CDR3 spans 13 amino acids. After removal of 4 bases from V and 5 bases from J, the junction contained 0 bases not matched to a gene. The CDR3 sequence is CASSGLADNEQFF. The CDR3 DNA reads TGTGCCAGCAGTGGACTAGCGGACAATGAGCAGTTCTTC.

This chain uses TRBV6-5 with TRBJ2-5; D is perhaps TRBD2 (5 bases). The CDR3 contains 14 residues. V lost 8 bases, J lost 5 bases, and 18 bases lay in between. CDR1 and CDR2 (germline): MNHEY, SVGAGI. CDR3 loop: CASGIGVAWETQYF. The CDR3 DNA reads TGTGCCAGCGGAATTGGAGTAGCGTGGGAGACCCAGTACTTC.

The rearrangement joins TRBV19 to TRBJ1-5; tentative D call: TRBD1 (5 bases). Germline V gene sequence: CDR1 LNHDA, CDR2 SQIVND (reference sequence). V was trimmed by 5 bases and J by 4 bases, leaving 15 bases between them. This CDR3 spans 15 amino acids. The CDR3 here is CASSGIEGRNQPQHF. The CDR3 DNA follows: TGTGCCAGTAGTGGAATAGAGGGGAGAAATCAGCCCCAGCATTTT.

Only a few counts were recorded for this clone. V usage is TRBV18 and J usage is TRBJ1-2; TRBD1 matches 9 bases. Germline CDR1 KGHSH, CDR2 LQKENI. The CDR3 is 18 residues long. V lost 2 bases to trimming and J lost 0 bases; unmatched junction nucleotides: 10. In DNA form, the CDR3 reads TGTGCCAGCTCACCAAGGGGAGGGACAGGGATGGCTAACTATGGCTACACCTTC. Its protein product is CASSPRGGTGMANYGYTF. The variable domain in full, completed from reference TRBV18 and TRBJ1-2, reads NAGVMQNPRHLVRRRGQEARLRCSPMKGHSHVYWYRQLPEEGLKFMVYLQKENIIDESGMPKERFSAEFPKEGPSILRIQQVVRGDSAAYFCASSPRGGTGMANYGYTFGSGTRLTVV.

This clone was picked up one time. The V gene is TRBV19, the J gene TRBJ2-7; 13 bases are shared with TRBD2. Losses at the gene ends were 5 bases for V and 5 bases for J; bases not matched to a gene: 6. The germline V gene has CDR1 LNHDA and CDR2 SQIVND (reference sequence). The CDR3 spans 15 residues. The CDR3 DNA follows: TGTGCCAGTAGTCCAAACGGACTAGCGGGAGACGAGCAGTACTTC. Translating it yields CASSPNGLAGDEQYF.

This rearrangement joins TRBV7-9 to TRBJ2-6; D ambiguous. Per the germline V gene, CDR1 is SEHNR and CDR2 is FQNEAQ (reference sequence). The CDR3 loop spans 15 amino acids. The V gene lost 3 bases and the J gene lost 2 bases, with 8 bases spanning the gap. The CDR3 coding sequence is TGTGCCAGCAGCTTTCTCCGGGCTGGGGCCAACGTCCTGACTTTC. Its protein is CASSFLRAGANVLTF.

This chain links TRBV30 with TRBJ1-5; 7 bases agree with TRBD1. Per germline, CDR1 GTSNPN and CDR2 SVGIG (reference sequence). V was pared by 1 base and J by 6 bases, with 6 bases of the junction left unmatched. The CDR3 contains 14 residues. The CDR3 sequence: CAWSEGQTGQPQHF. In DNA, the CDR3 is TGTGCCTGGAGTGAGGGACAGACAGGTCAGCCCCAGCATTTT.

This chain uses TRBV7-6 with TRBJ1-3; D not resolved. The germline V gene has CDR1 SGHVS and CDR2 FNYEAQ. Trimming stripped 1 base from V and 2 bases from J, with 18 bases between. The CDR3 loop spans 18 amino acids. CDR3 in DNA: TGTGCCAGCAGCTTAGGGTCGGACGGCAGCGGGGCTGGAAACACCATATATTTT. Encoded protein: CASSLGSDGSGAGNTIYF.

This clone was observed a few times. This chain links TRBV6-1 with TRBJ1-1, with unresolved D. With 1 base removed from V and 0 bases from J, the gap between germline ends came to 12 bases. The CDR3 consists of 16 residues. Per germline, CDR1 MNHNS and CDR2 SASEGT. The CDR3 DNA reads TGTGCCAGCAGTGAAGGGATCGCAATGTTGAACACTGAAGCTTTCTTT. Amino acid sequence: CASSEGIAMLNTEAFF.

This chain joins TRBV4-1 and TRBJ2-7; TRBD2 aligns across 7 bases. There are 15 residues in the CDR3. J lost 1 base, V lost 4 bases, and 7 bases had no gene match. Germline loops: CDR1 MGHRA, CDR2 YSYEKL. The CDR3 region is CASSLRAGGSYEQYF. The CDR3 coding sequence is TGCGCCAGCAGCCTCAGGGCCGGGGGGTCCTACGAGCAGTACTTC.

The sample holds a few counts of this clone. The V call is TRBV11-2, the J call TRBJ2-5; D might be TRBD2 (7 bases). This CDR3 is 14 amino acids long. V dropped 5 bases and J dropped 9 bases, with 19 bases sitting between them. Germline V gives CDR1 SGHAT, CDR2 FQNNGV. The CDR3 sequence: CASSLGGLSWAQYF. In DNA, the CDR3 is TGTGCCAGCAGCCTCGGGGGGCTTTCATGGGCCCAGTACTTC.

On this clone itself: One junction end does not reproduce the germline sequence, and a read error may be involved. V gene TRBV7-7 combines with J gene TRBJ2-5, with TRBD2 identical over 12 bases. The CDR3 loop spans 15 amino acids. Looked up from germline, CDR1 is SSHAT and CDR2 is FNYEAQ (reference sequence). The CDR3 protein is CASSRRLAGEETQYF. The CDR3 DNA follows: TGTGCTAGCAGCAGGAGACTAGCGGGAGAAGAGACCCAGTACTTC. The whole variable domain, filled in from reference TRBV7-7 and TRBJ2-5, reads GAGVSQSPRYKVTKRGQDVTLRCDPISSHATLYWYQQALGQGPEFLTYFNYEAQPDKSGLPSDRFSAERPEGSISTLTIQRTEQRDSAMYRCASSRRLAGEETQYFGPGTRLLVL.

The CDR3 loop is CASSWTGAGANVLTF. The CDR3 DNA sequence: TGTGCCAGCAGCTGGACAGGGGCTGGGGCCAACGTCCTGACTTTC. The rearrangement joins TRBV11-2 to TRBJ2-6, with TRBD1 matching over 9 bases. The CDR3 is made up of 15 amino acids. V gave up 4 bases and J gave up 2 bases; unmatched junction bases: 0. Germline CDR1 SGHAT, CDR2 FQNNGV.

The chain is built from TRBV6-1 and TRBJ1-5, with D perhaps TRBD1 (6 bases). V dropped 10 bases and J dropped 0 bases, with 13 bases sitting between them. CDR3 length: 14 residues. Germline CDR1 is MNHNS and CDR2 is SASEGT. CDR3 amino acids: CATQGKYSNQPQHF. DNA of the CDR3: TGTGCCACACAGGGCAAGTATAGCAATCAGCCCCAGCATTTT.

This chain joins TRBV25-1 and TRBJ2-5, with D unresolved. Germline V gene sequence: CDR1 MGHDK, CDR2 SYGVNS. The CDR3 consists of 13 residues. V gave up 5 bases and J gave up 5 bases, with 12 bases separating them. The CDR3 region is CASSPRMMETQYF. In DNA form, the CDR3 reads TGTGCCAGCAGTCCCCGGATGATGGAGACCCAGTACTTC.

About this clone itself: This CDR3 is also generated by other DNA sequences in the sample. V and J are TRBV30 and TRBJ1-1; tentative D call: TRBD1 (5 bases). Trimming took 3 bases from V and 1 from J, leaving 9 bases between them. The CDR3 runs to 13 residues. CDR1 is GTSNPN, CDR2 SVGIG, per germline (reference sequence). The CDR3 bases are TGTGCCTGGAGGCGGGGGACGAACACTGAAGCTTTCTTT. This encodes CAWRRGTNTEAFF. Complete variable domain (other parts from reference TRBV30 and TRBJ1-1): SQTIHQWPATLVQPVGSPLSLECTVEGTSNPNLYWYRQAAGRGLQLLFYSVGIGQISSEVPQNLSASRPQDRQFILSSKKLLLSDSGFYLCAWRRGTNTEAFFGQGTRLTVV.

The chain recombines TRBV27 with TRBJ2-7; the match to TRBD1 covers 7 bases. V lost 6 bases, J lost 3 bases, and 5 bases stayed unmatched. The CDR3 consists of 13 residues. The germline gives CDR1 MNHEY, CDR2 SMNVEV (reference sequence). The CDR3 nucleotides are TGTGCCAGCAGAGAGGGGGCGGGCTACGAGCAGTACTTC. This sequence encodes CASREGAGYEQYF.

The rearrangement links TRBV19 to TRBJ1-2, with 8 nucleotides matching TRBD1. The CDR3 sequence is 15 residues long. Trimming cost V 3 bases and J 7 bases; bases outside gene matches: 10. Per germline, CDR1 LNHDA and CDR2 SQIVND (reference sequence). CDR3: CASSIFSGDRSGYTF. CDR3 sequence (DNA): TGTGCCAGTAGTATCTTTTCTGGGGACAGGTCTGGCTACACCTTC.

V and J are TRBV30 and TRBJ2-2; TRBD2 agrees at 9 bases. In germline, CDR1 is GTSNPN, CDR2 SVGIG (reference sequence). J gave up 7 bases and V 0 bases, and 9 bases lay outside the gene matches. This CDR3 is 16 amino acids long. CDR3 DNA sequence: TGTGCCTGGAGTGTTCGCGGGAGGGCAGTCTTCGGGGAGCTGTTTTTT. Its protein is CAWSVRGRAVFGELFF.

The J gene is TRBJ1-1, the V gene TRBV7-2; the D gene is possibly TRBD1 (5 bases). Trimming cost V 5 bases and J 8 bases, with 21 bases left between them. Germline V gene lookup returns CDR1 SGHTA and CDR2 FQGNSA. The CDR3 has 15 residues. CDR3 DNA sequence: TGTGCCAGCAGCGGTCTCGGGACGGTATACGGAGAAGCTTTCTTT. It specifies CASSGLGTVYGEAFF.

This chain links TRBV6-1 with TRBJ2-7; 9 nucleotides agree with TRBD1. V was pared by 6 bases and J by 6 bases, with 6 bases of the junction left unmatched. The CDR3 contains 13 residues. Germline CDR1 MNHNS, CDR2 SASEGT. CDR3 in DNA: TGTGCCAGCAGGATAACAGGGGGCTTCGAGCAGTACTTC. Protein sequence: CASRITGGFEQYF.

The V and J genes are TRBV11-2 and TRBJ2-7; TRBD1 might be the D (5 bases). V dropped 2 bases and J dropped 3 bases, with 14 bases sitting between them. The CDR3 spans 15 residues. Germline loops: CDR1 SGHAT, CDR2 FQNNGV. The CDR3 protein is CASSLTPDTGYEQYF. For the CDR3, the DNA is TGTGCCAGCAGCTTAACCCCGGACACAGGCTACGAGCAGTACTTC. Combining the CDR3 with reference TRBV11-2 and TRBJ2-7 gives the whole variable domain EAGVAQSPRYKIIEKRQSVAFWCNPISGHATLYWYQQILGQGPKLLIQFQNNGVVDDSQLPKDRFSAERLKGVDSTLKIQPAKLEDSAVYLCASSLTPDTGYEQYFGPGTRLTVT.

The genes are TRBV5-4 and TRBJ2-2; D unclear. CDR3 length: 17 residues. Germline-derived CDR1 and CDR2 are SGHNT and YYREEE (reference sequence). V lost 3 bases and J 3 bases, leaving 18 bases between the germline ends. The CDR3 region has the DNA TGTGCCAGCAGCTCCCCAAATCCCGAATTGGACACCGGGGAGCTGTTTTTT. Its translation is CASSSPNPELDTGELFF. Complete variable domain (other parts from reference TRBV5-4 and TRBJ2-2): ETGVTQSPTHLIKTRGQQVTLRCSSQSGHNTVSWYQQALGQGPQFIFQYYREEENGRGNFPPRFSGLQFPNYSSELNVNALELDDSALYLCASSSPNPELDTGELFFGEGSRLTVL.

The J gene is TRBJ2-7, the V gene TRBV5-6, with TRBD1 identical over 7 bases. Germline CDR1 is SGHDT and CDR2 is YYEEEE. CDR3 length equals 14 residues. V shed 4 bases and J 1 base; nucleotides not matched to a gene: 5. CDR3 in DNA: TGTGCCAGCAGCGCGGCAGGGGGTTCCTACGAGCAGTACTTC. It yields the protein CASSAAGGSYEQYF. Using reference TRBV5-6 and TRBJ2-7 for the parts outside the CDR3, the full variable domain is DAGVTQSPTHLIKTRGQQVTLRCSPKSGHDTVSWYQQALGQGPQFIFQYYEEEERQRGNFPDRFSGHQFPNYSSELNVNALLLGDSALYLCASSAAGGSYEQYFGPGTRLTVT.

The chain recombines TRBV7-8 with TRBJ2-5, with a weak D call TRBD2 (5 bases). Per the germline V gene, CDR1 is SGHVS and CDR2 is FQNEAQ. Trimming left V 5 bases short and J 6 bases short, with 19 bases between. The CDR3 runs 15 residues. In nucleotides, the CDR3 is TGTGCCAGCAGCCCACACGTCGAGGGCCGGCAGACCCAGTACTTC. It codes for CASSPHVEGRQTQYF.